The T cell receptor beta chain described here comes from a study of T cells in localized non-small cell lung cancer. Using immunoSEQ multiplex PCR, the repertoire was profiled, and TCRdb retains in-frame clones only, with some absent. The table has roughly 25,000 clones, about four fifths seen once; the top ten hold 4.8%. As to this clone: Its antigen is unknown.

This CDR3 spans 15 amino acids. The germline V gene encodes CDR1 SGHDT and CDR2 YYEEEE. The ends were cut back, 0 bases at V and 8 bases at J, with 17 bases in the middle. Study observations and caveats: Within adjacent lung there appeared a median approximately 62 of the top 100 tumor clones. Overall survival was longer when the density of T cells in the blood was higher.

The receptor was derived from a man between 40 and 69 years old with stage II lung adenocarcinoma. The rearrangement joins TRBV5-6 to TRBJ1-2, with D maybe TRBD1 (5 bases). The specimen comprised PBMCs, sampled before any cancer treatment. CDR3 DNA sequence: TGTGCCAGCAGCTTGGTTTGGCAGGGCAGTGAAGGCTACACCTTC. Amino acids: CASSLVWQGSEGYTF.